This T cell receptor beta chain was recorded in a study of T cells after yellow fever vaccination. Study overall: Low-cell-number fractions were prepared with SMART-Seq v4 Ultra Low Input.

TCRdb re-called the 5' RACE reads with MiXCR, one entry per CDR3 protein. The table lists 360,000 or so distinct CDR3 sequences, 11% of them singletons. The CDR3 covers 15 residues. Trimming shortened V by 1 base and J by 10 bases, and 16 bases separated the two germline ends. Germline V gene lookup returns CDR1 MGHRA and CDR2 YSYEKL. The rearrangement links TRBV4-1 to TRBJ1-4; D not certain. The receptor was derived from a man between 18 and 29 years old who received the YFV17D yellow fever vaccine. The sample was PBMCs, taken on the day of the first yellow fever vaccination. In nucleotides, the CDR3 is TGCGCCAGCAGCCAAGGGCATCAGTTATCTGGAAAACTGTTTTTT. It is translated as CASSQGHQLSGKLFF.